These 19 T cell receptor beta chains share one sample of origin, sequenced in a study of T-cell memory formation after mild COVID-19. TCRdb re-called the 5' RACE reads with MiXCR, one entry per CDR3 protein. The sample yields 400,000 to 450,000 distinct CDR3 sequences, approximately 19% seen once. Sequenced input: PBMCs or a T cell subset sorted from them (not recorded which). The receptors were sampled from a man aged 18 to 35 who had mild COVID-19 (a few samples of this study predate the infection). Cell type and time point are not known.

The genes are TRBV9 and TRBJ2-2; D not resolved. This CDR3 comprises 16 residues. Trimming removed 2 bases from V and 0 bases from J, with 11 bases in between. Germline V CDR1 and CDR2: SGDLS, YYNGEE. The CDR3 sequence is CASSVLHVANTGELFF. DNA of the CDR3: TGTGCCAGCAGCGTCCTCCATGTCGCGAACACCGGGGAGCTGTTTTTT.

This clonotype was recorded a few times. This chain joins TRBV5-6 and TRBJ1-5; no firm D call. Germline V CDR1 and CDR2: SGHDT, YYEEEE. Deletions cut 1 base from V and 0 bases from J, with 11 bases between. The CDR3 spans 16 residues. CDR3 sequence reads: CASSLLRLDSNQPQHF. The CDR3 bases are TGTGCCAGCAGCTTGTTGCGACTCGATAGCAATCAGCCCCAGCATTTT.

This chain links TRBV29-1 with TRBJ2-7; possibly TRBD2 for D (5 bases). Looked up from germline, CDR1 is SQVTM and CDR2 is ANQGSEA. CDR3 size: 13 residues. Trimming took off 2 bases at V and 2 bases at J, with 10 bases between the two ends. The CDR3: CSVEKAGTYEQYF. For the CDR3, the DNA is TGCAGCGTTGAAAAGGCCGGGACCTACGAGCAGTACTTC.

This clonotype was recorded many times. V usage is TRBV7-6 and J usage is TRBJ2-1; D is undetermined. From germline, CDR1 is SGHVS and CDR2 FNYEAQ. The CDR3 has 15 amino acids. V lost 0 bases to trimming and J lost 4 bases, with 10 bases between them. DNA for the CDR3: TGTGCCAGCAGCTTAGCCCTTTCAGGATACAATGAGCAGTTCTTC. Translated: CASSLALSGYNEQFF.

This clonotype was detected only a few times. The V call is TRBV5-1, the J call TRBJ1-2, with 7 bases aligning to TRBD1. The ends lost 2 bases at V and 2 bases at J; junction bases unmatched: 3. This CDR3 has 14 residues. CDR1 and CDR2 (germline): SGHRS, YFSETQ. The CDR3, as DNA: TGCGCCAGCAGCTTCGAAGGGGGCAACTATGGCTACACCTTC. Its protein is CASSFEGGNYGYTF.

This clonotype was observed a handful of times. The J gene is TRBJ2-5, the V gene TRBV7-3; D may match TRBD1 or TRBD2 (5 bases each). The CDR3 spans 15 residues. The germline CDR1 and CDR2 sequences are SGHTA and FQGTGA. The V gene lost 4 bases and the J gene lost 1 base, with 13 bases spanning the gap. In nucleotides, the CDR3 is TGTGCCAGCAGCTACCGGGGCGGTCTCCAAGAGACCCAGTACTTC. It translates to CASSYRGGLQETQYF.

The table lists this clonotype with a few counts. The genes are TRBV6-1 and TRBJ2-5; 8 bases fit TRBD1. There are 14 residues in the CDR3. CDR1 and CDR2 from the germline V gene are MNHNS and SASEGT. The ends lost 9 bases at V and 4 bases at J; junction bases unmatched: 10. This chain's CDR3 is CASPGQGVRETQYF. CDR3 nucleotide sequence: TGTGCCAGTCCTGGACAGGGAGTAAGAGAGACCCAGTACTTC.

The chain has TRBV5-1 and TRBJ1-2; 7 nucleotides agree with TRBD1. The CDR3 consists of 19 residues. Per the germline V gene, CDR1 is SGHRS and CDR2 is YFSETQ. With 7 bases clipped from V and 5 bases from J, the junction kept 26 bases outside the gene matches. Written as DNA, the CDR3 is TGCGCCAGCTCCCTCCCAGTTTTGGATGAGAGGGGACAGAGATATGGCTACACCTTC. Its translation: CASSLPVLDERGQRYGYTF.

This clonotype was found a few times. The chain uses TRBV27 and TRBJ1-4; D is uncertain. Between the trimmed V and J ends, which lost 3 bases and 0 bases, there was a span of 5 bases. This CDR3 comprises 14 residues. The germline V gene has CDR1 MNHEY and CDR2 SMNVEV (reference sequence). The CDR3 spells CASSLLSTNEKLFF. For the CDR3, the DNA is TGTGCCAGCAGTTTGTTATCAACTAATGAAAAACTGTTTTTT.

The rearrangement joins TRBV6-6 to TRBJ2-5; unclear D gene. This CDR3 is 13 amino acids long. The V and J ends lost 2 bases and 5 bases respectively, with 9 bases between them. CDR1 is MNHNY, CDR2 SVGAGI, per germline (reference sequence). The CDR3 nucleotides read TGTGCCAGCAGTTACCCTGCGTGGGAGACCCAGTACTTC. As protein: CASSYPAWETQYF.

The chain uses TRBV20-1 and TRBJ1-1; a weak D match, TRBD1 (6 bases). V was cut by 2 bases and J by 3 bases, with 7 bases left in between. The CDR3 covers 12 residues. Germline CDR1 DFQATT, CDR2 SNEGSKA (reference sequence). The CDR3 nucleotides read TGCAGTGCTAGAAAGGGGGACACTGAAGCTTTCTTT. Its protein is CSARKGDTEAFF.

The chain carries TRBV5-1 and TRBJ1-3; D remains ambiguous. Germline V gene data show CDR1 as SGHRS and CDR2 as YFSETQ. Trimming removed 4 bases from V and 4 bases from J, with 12 bases in between. The CDR3 is made up of 14 amino acids. The CDR3 DNA reads TGCGCCAGCAGCGAACAGACGGGGGGAAACACCATATATTTT. It yields the protein CASSEQTGGNTIYF.

The CDR3 coding sequence is TGTGCCAGCAGCCCAGGGACAGGGGGATCACCCCTCCACTTT. This gives the protein CASSPGTGGSPLHF. The chain is built from TRBV7-9 and TRBJ1-6; the match to TRBD1 covers 11 bases. In germline, CDR1 is SEHNR, CDR2 FQNEAQ (reference sequence). Trimming removed 5 bases from V and 10 bases from J; junction bases left unmatched: 4. This CDR3 region has 14 residues. Together with reference TRBV7-9 and TRBJ1-6, the CDR3 gives the full variable domain: DTGVSQNPRHKITKRGQNVTFRCDPISEHNRLYWYRQTLGQGPEFLTYFQNEAQLEKSRLLSDRFSAERPKGSFSTLEIQRTEQGDSAMYLCASSPGTGGSPLHFGNGTRLTVT.

The genes are TRBV29-1 and TRBJ1-2, with no clear D. CDR3 size: 13 residues. V lost 5 bases and J 2 bases, leaving 12 bases between the germline ends. The germline gives CDR1 SQVTM, CDR2 ANQGSEA. The CDR3 region has the DNA TGCAGCGTTCGCCTACGGGCCAACTATGGCTACACCTTC. Residues: CSVRLRANYGYTF.

The chain is built from TRBV20-1 and TRBJ1-2; no clear D gene. V was clipped by 7 bases and J by 9 bases, with 12 bases between them. The CDR3 has 10 residues. CDR1 is DFQATT, CDR2 SNEGSKA, per germline (reference sequence). Here the CDR3 reads CSVVGERYTF. In DNA form, the CDR3 reads TGCAGTGTGGTGGGTGAACGCTACACCTTC.

The chain carries TRBV18 and TRBJ1-6; TRBD1 matches 11 bases. The CDR3 runs 16 residues. V shed 3 bases, J shed 7 bases, and the junction held 5 bases outside the gene matches. Germline loops: CDR1 KGHSH, CDR2 LQKENI. The CDR3 bases are TGTGCCAGCTCACCGGACAGGGGGCCTAGAAATTCACCCCTCCACTTT. It encodes CASSPDRGPRNSPLHF.

This clonotype has at least ten counts. V usage is TRBV2 and J usage is TRBJ2-5; no clear D gene. The CDR3 runs to 16 residues. V shed 0 bases and J shed 0 bases, with 11 bases lying between them. Germline V gene lookup returns CDR1 SNHLY and CDR2 FYNNEI. The CDR3 DNA is TGTGCCAGCAGTGAAGCCGGCAGGATGCACCAAGAGACCCAGTACTTC. It is translated as CASSEAGRMHQETQYF.

The chain uses TRBV7-2 and TRBJ1-4; no firm D call. V lost 5 bases and J 8 bases, leaving 9 bases between the germline ends. The CDR3 contains 12 residues. Germline loops: CDR1 SGHTA, CDR2 FQGNSA. Written as DNA, the CDR3 is TGTGCCAGCAGCCATCCACCCGAAAAACTGTTTTTT. Its translation: CASSHPPEKLFF.

This chain uses TRBV7-9 with TRBJ2-3; 7 bases fit TRBD1. The CDR3 sequence is 14 residues long. V was clipped by 5 bases and J by 4 bases; unmatched bases: 6. Germline loops: CDR1 SEHNR, CDR2 FQNEAQ (reference sequence). The DNA for the CDR3 is TGTGCCAGCAGCCCCGACAGGGATCCAGATACGCAGTATTTT. Amino acid sequence: CASSPDRDPDTQYF.